This T cell receptor (beta chain) was profiled in a study of vaccination effects on CD4 cells after COVID-19. Concerning this clone itself: Its target is unknown.

Expansion with viral peptide pools was applied to antigen-specific CD4+ T cells by the ViraFEST assay prior to sequencing. The culture ran for roughly 10 days before CD4+ T cells were isolated. Two-dose BNT162b2 or mRNA-1273 vaccination was given to participants. All vaccine recipients tested negative for nucleocapsid antibodies and had never contracted SARS-CoV-2 infection. TCRdb's copy holds only in-frame clones and misses some; the assay was immunoSEQ multiplex PCR. The repertoire holds 27,000 or so clones, with 83% as singletons. The CDR3 has 14 residues. The germline V gene encodes CDR1 ENHRY and CDR2 SYGVKD. Trimming cost V 5 bases and J 1 base, with 11 bases left between them.

This chain links TRBV10-3 with TRBJ1-1; D might be TRBD1 (6 bases). This clonotype originated in a human donor who received a COVID-19 vaccine. Some clones in this sample may be carry-over from other donors' samples. The sequencing here drew on CD4+ T cells from PBMCs cultured with HCoV-NL63 spike peptides, taken after COVID-19 vaccination. In DNA, the CDR3 is TGTGCCATCAGTCGGGGGGGCGAGAACACTGAAGCTTTCTTT. This translates into CAISRGGENTEAFF.